This T cell receptor beta chain is drawn from a study of T-cell reconstitution after alpha-beta-depleted transplantation in children. Preparation of the TCRbeta library involved a method that used unique molecular identifiers. TCRdb analysed the PCR reads with MiXCR anew, one entry per CDR3 protein. In the table there are approximately 250,000 distinct CDR3 sequences, over 9.5% of which are singletons. This CDR3 has 14 amino acids. Per germline, CDR1 DFQATT and CDR2 SNEGSKA (reference sequence). V lost 5 bases, J lost 5 bases, and 18 bases lay in between. This clonotype was counted many times. The sample in question was PBMCs from the stem cell graft donor, obtained from the stem cell graft. The sequence was obtained from a human donor who donated a stem cell graft to a child with SCID. V is TRBV20-1 and J is TRBJ2-5; D is unclear. CDR3: CSARARGWAETQYF. CDR3 DNA: TGCAGTGCTCGCGCGAGAGGCTGGGCGGAGACCCAGTACTTC.